This T cell receptor (beta chain) emerged from a study of T cells in tuberculosis. Study background: Sequenced TCRs come from CD1B-GMM tetramer-binding T cells.

The CDR3 spans 17 residues. Trimming shortened V by 0 bases and J by 2 bases, and 12 bases separated the two germline ends. Germline CDR1 and CDR2: SGDLS and YYNGEE. Sorting used thawed, overnight-rested PBMC stained with anti-CD3, a viability dye and GMM-loaded CD1B tetramer. CD1B tetramers were loaded with Rhodococcus equi-derived C32 glucose monomycolate. Tetramer-negative cells, approximately 100,000 per donor, were also sorted. TCR-alpha and TCR-beta chains were sequenced unpaired. Method: immunoSEQ multiplex PCR; TCRdb's copy keeps in-frame clones and lacks some. The table lists tens of thousands of clones, just over 90% of them singletons, with approximately 2% in the top ten.

This receptor was obtained from an adult woman with latent tuberculosis. The chain has TRBV9 and TRBJ2-6; possible D gene TRBD1, 6 bases. Material for sequencing was CD1b-GMM tetramer-negative cells sorted from PBMCs. The CDR3 loop reads CASSVATRTAGANVLTF. CDR3 DNA: TGTGCCAGCAGCGTAGCTACGAGGACAGCTGGGGCCAACGTCCTGACTTTC.